Sequencing of this TCR beta chain was carried out in a study of Ad26.COV2.S vaccination and SARS-CoV-2 variants. Findings and caveats of the study: Placebo recipients showed lower spike-specific TCR breadth than vaccinees. Substantial breadth was reportedly displayed by spike-specific CD8+ and CD4+ T cell responses after vaccination.

Produced via immunoSEQ multiplex PCR; TCRdb's table is partial and in-frame only. This sample carries roughly 300,000 clones, 80% to 90% of them seen once, and the ten largest clones take approximately 5%. Documented treatment: 15 to 20 received Ad26.COV2.S at low or high dose, single or two shots; 5 received placebo; per-sample allocation not given. Collection of samples fell on day 63 after the first vaccine or placebo injection. This adult donor, from Boston, was 18-55 years old. About this clone itself: What it binds is not known.

Trimming took off 2 bases at V and 3 bases at J, with 8 bases between the two ends. Germline assignment: CDR1 SGHDT and CDR2 YYEEEE. This CDR3 has 13 amino acids. The gene calls are TRBV5-6 and TRBJ1-2; maybe TRBD1 (5 bases). Sequenced here: peripheral blood, sampled in a trial of Ad26.COV2.S vaccine versus placebo. The sequence was collected from a person between 18 and 59 years old who received the Ad26.COV2.S COVID-19 vaccine or a placebo. The CDR3: CASSFWGDYGYTF. As DNA, the CDR3 is TGTGCCAGCAGCTTCTGGGGGGACTATGGCTACACCTTC.